This T cell receptor beta chain was identified in a study of cytomegalovirus exposure and HLA in healthy donors (dated by TCRdb to about 2017). For the study in its entirety: In an earlier analysis of 550 to 750 of the donors, 250 to 350 Gb of sequence data and 90 million to 130 million unique TCR beta sequences from about 190 million T cells were reported. Approximately 310 gigabases of sequencing data and tens of millions of unique TCR sequences were included in an early release covering under 650 HLA-typed donors. The genetic ancestry cluster associated with self-reported Caucasian donors included 81% of the roughly 390 genotyped donors. The aim of the study was to test whether cataloging public T cell receptors could identify signatures of past pathogen exposure. Using immunosequencing, the study profiled T cell repertoires from fewer than 850 subjects and related those repertoires to cytomegalovirus serostatus. In addition to the first cohort of 500 to 850 subjects, a separate validation cohort of 120 different subjects was used. The study combined high-throughput TCR immunosequencing, statistical association of individual TCRs with disease status, and machine learning to predict cytomegalovirus infection status. A later analysis re-analyzed previously published TCR beta repertoires from roughly 690 donors and added high-resolution HLA genotyping to study TCR occurrence patterns. In the later analysis, no new phenotypic data were used to find candidate immune exposures; instead, reliance was placed on TCR beta sequences and their occurrence across donors. To decide whether each TCR beta V gene segment behaved as functional or pseudogenic, an earlier analysis of several hundred of the donors relied on high-throughput TCR beta sequencing. Donor age, sex, ethnicity and CMV serostatus were compiled alongside the repertoire data. A later genetic analysis used genome-wide SNP genotypes for about three fifths of the 666 donors, treating that subset as a discovery cohort. Every repertoire in the discovery cohort had been generated on one and the same sequencing platform. Class I and class II HLA loci were covered by the typing at four-digit resolution. The number of donors typed differed by locus, with roughly 629-640 for A, B, C, DRB1 and DQB1, 522 for DQA1, 606 for DPA1, and around 450 for DPB1. Five DR-DQ haplotypes were handled as single units for association and clustering, since linkage in the cohort was strong. Across 398 genotyped donors of the cohort, an average of about 250,000 unique TCR beta nucleotide sequences per donor were sequenced, and roughly a sixth of those sequences were non-productive. Broader findings and caveats from the paper: Because counts were too low, around 18 rarely observed V segments, including chromosome 9 orphons, were left out of the earlier analysis of several hundred of the donors. While some public TCRs were present in many individuals, most TCR sequences turned up only very rarely across donors. Broadly in line with IMGT annotations, most TCR beta V segments showed up in productive rearrangements about 87% or about 30% of the time in an earlier analysis of 450 to 600 of the donors. A further reported finding was that TCR beta sequences accurately predicted the HLA-A and HLA-B alleles for most subjects in the first cohort. According to a later analysis, TCR association rates differed among HLA loci, with DRB1 alleles showing the most associated TCRs and HLA-C alleles showing the fewest. The study listed 150 to 200 TCR beta chains as associated with cytomegalovirus. Three of the identified cytomegalovirus-associated TCR beta chains were confirmed in vitro to be specific for cytomegalovirus antigens. A group of highly shared sequence variants was considered likely to be a technical artifact of the sequencing pipeline. Assigning TCR associations to individual alleles was difficult when HLA alleles, especially DR and DQ, strongly co-occurred. Correlated functional status among segregating V segments might reflect linkage disequilibrium, but an unknown experimental factor could not be ruled out. The 87-base-pair reads could not distinguish some IMGT-functional V segments, including TRBV6-2 and TRBV6-3, so those segments were excluded. In a later genetic analysis, fewer N-insertions in productive TCRs were reported among donors in an Asian-associated ancestry cluster than the roughly 700-donor mean. Most CMV-associated TCR beta chains appeared to be HLA-restricted in a later analysis, and the HLA associations seemed to be driven largely by CMV exposure. Specific HLA alleles were associated with roughly 16,000 TCR beta sequences at a false discovery rate of 0.05 in a later analysis. Presence/absence analyses assumed roughly uniform sequencing depth across donors, an assumption that may not hold. The only immune exposure information available for the cohort was CMV serostatus. The authors suggested that the approach could potentially be generalized to other disease states and immunological phenotypes. This cohort had only TCR beta chains sequenced, and the lack of alpha or paired-chain data limited which features could be detected. In a later analysis, HLA-associated TCR beta chains showed more clonal expansion and lower generation probabilities than non-associated chains that were equally common. According to a later analysis, parvovirus B19, influenza, CMV and Epstein-Barr virus appeared linked to several top co-occurrence clusters. V-gene and J-gene trimming of TCR beta chains was associated with a missense DCLRE1C variant in a later genetic analysis, and the association was replicated in an independent cohort. In both the original and validation cohorts, the classifier was reported to diagnose cytomegalovirus status with high specificity and sensitivity. HLA typing was unavailable for some donors at each locus, so association tests used only the typed subset.

The germline V gene supplies CDR1 MNHEY and CDR2 SVGAGI. The CDR3 contains 16 residues, cysteine and phenylalanine counted. Only the CDR3 part of the read is kept: 48 bases, read in frame from the first base. V is reduced by 4 bases and J by 2 bases, leaving a spacing of 15 bases between them. With regard to this clone: The clone's antigen remains unknown. Nothing much larger sits one base from this clone, and base qualities are not available.

The cohort consisted of 666 healthy bone marrow donors. At the time of sampling, every cohort member was nominally healthy, though immune exposures that went unrecorded were likely present. The donor tested CMV seronegative and was one of the 352 seronegative cohort members. A peripheral blood sample was provided by each donor, and peripheral blood mononuclear cells were used for TCR beta sequencing. Genomic DNA extraction from the blood cell samples was performed with the Qiagen DNeasy Blood Extraction Kit. The library was prepared using the immunoSEQ multiplex PCR assay. The multiplex PCR relied on a mix of 60 forward primers for TCR Vbeta segments and 13 reverse primers for TCR Jbeta segments. A multiplex PCR assay on genomic DNA amplified the CDR3 region of rearranged TCR beta genes. The amplified TCR beta libraries were sequenced on the Illumina HiSeq System as 87-base-pair reads. Regarding the original processing steps: Across the 670 or so repertoires, a later analysis counted 60 million to 90 million unique TCR beta chains, some 11 million of which were shared by at least two donors. Raw reads were error-corrected and collapsed into unique sequences by a nearest-neighbor algorithm in which closely related sequences were merged to remove PCR and sequencing errors. To assign V, D and J gene segments, CDR3 sequences were aligned to IMGT reference sequences. Each retained sequence needed at least a six-nucleotide match to both a V gene segment and a J gene segment. Rearrangements were called productive when the CDR3 lacked stop codons and stayed in frame with V and J; all others were non-productive. Following IMGT convention, CDR3 was defined as the stretch from the second conserved V-encoded cysteine up to the conserved J-encoded phenylalanine. The earlier analysis of 587 of the donors excluded sequences that lacked an unambiguous match to a single V gene segment. In an earlier analysis of almost 600 of the donors, a V segment was called functional when productive rearrangements were above 56.7%, and segregating when the standard deviation between donors exceeded 5%. A statistical classification framework was built to diagnose cytomegalovirus status from the catalog of TCR beta chain sequences. A later analysis assigned V and J genes by comparing TCR nucleotide sequences with IMGT/GENE-DB human TR gene sequences. In a later analysis, CDR3 sequences and most-parsimonious VDJ recombination scenarios were assigned using the TCRdist pipeline. In a later analysis, each TCR beta chain was defined by its CDR3 amino acid sequence together with its V-gene family, and reads without a unique V-gene family were excluded. As a way to deal with suspected cross-contamination and a sequencing artifact, a later analysis dropped approximately 570 nucleotide sequences that were highly shared and had low generation probability. In a later analysis, a clonal expansion index was calculated for each public chain from normalized within-repertoire ranks of inferred template counts. In a later analysis, generation probabilities were computed with a VDJ recombination model fitted to out-of-frame rearrangements, and the resulting probabilities were checked against IGoR. A later analysis scored TCR-TCR, TCR-HLA and TCR-CMV co-occurrence with hypergeometric tests, applying a repertoire-size bias correction to TCR pairs. False discovery rates were estimated in a later analysis by permuting HLA or CMV assignments 20 times. In a later analysis, co-occurring TCRs were grouped using DBSCAN, with TCRdist sequence similarity added in when clustering inside HLA-allele-positive subsets. Repertoires with fewer than 30,000 or more than 120,000 public chains were left out of co-occurrence clustering, as were five repertoires with anomalous nucleotide sharing. TCRdb obtained this table from immuneACCESS and retained in-frame rearrangements with V and J assigned. These tables miss some clones; where compared with another copy, unresolved V genes account for less than half of the shortfall, and the remainder is unexplained. V and J calls and clone size are copied from that table; D and trimming were computed from the DNA. This sample has 110,000 or so clones in its table, and around 73% of those were observed once. Together, the top ten hold around 8% of the sample.

What was sequenced was PBMCs. This chain joins TRBV6-5 to TRBJ1-3; the D gene is perhaps TRBD1, on 6 matching bases. This receptor was obtained from a man aged 35 to 55 in good health and CMV-seronegative. This receptor carries the CDR3 CASSFQPGTTGNTIYF. The DNA reads as follows: TGTGCCAGCAGTTTCCAACCAGGGACAACTGGAAACACCATATATTTT.